The text below deals with one T cell receptor (beta chain). No antigen is known for it. One entry per CDR3 protein results from TCRdb running MiXCR on the 5' RACE reads. The sample holds 800,000 to 900,000 distinct CDR3 sequences, about an eighth seen once. This sample stems from a study of CD8 T cells in ankylosing spondylitis. Study results and caveats: Among TCR beta sequences, a motif of under ten highly homologous variants appeared characteristic of ankylosing spondylitis blood.

V lost 4 bases, J lost 5 bases, and 15 bases lay in between. Germline V gene lookup returns CDR1 LGHNA and CDR2 YNFKEQ. The CDR3 is made up of 14 amino acids. Material: blood, either unsorted or a sorted T cell fraction (not recorded which). The chain uses TRBV4-2 and TRBJ2-7; the D call may be TRBD1 or TRBD2 (6 bases each). The origin of this receptor is a male donor with ankylosing spondylitis. In nucleotides, the CDR3 is TGTGCCAGCAGCCTAACGAGGGGGGTCGACGAGCAGTACTTC. Amino acid sequence: CASSLTRGVDEQYF.